The source of this T cell receptor beta chain is a study of control samples from healthy donors and cancer patients. Produced via immunoSEQ multiplex PCR; TCRdb's table is partial and in-frame only. The sample has some 190,000 clones. The CDR3 sequence is 18 residues long. After removal of 0 bases from V and 0 bases from J, the junction contained 6 bases not matched to a gene. Germline V CDR1 and CDR2: LGHNA, YSLEER. The specimen was blood. The gene calls are TRBV4-3 and TRBJ2-2, with TRBD2 identical over 8 bases. The TCR comes from a woman aged 25-40 years in good health. CDR3 loop: CASSQEPPGLANTGELFF. CDR3 sequence (DNA): TGCGCCAGCAGCCAAGAACCTCCGGGACTAGCGAACACCGGGGAGCTGTTTTTT.